What follows are 26 T cell receptor beta chains derived from one specimen sequenced in a study of OX40 agonist ivuxolimab in advanced cancers. TCRdb keeps only in-frame clones here, not all; method: immunoSEQ multiplex PCR. The sample has 20,000 to 25,000 clones; roughly 80% are singletons. Source: CD4+ or CD8+ T cells sorted from blood, taken in a trial of the OX40 agonist ivuxolimab. These receptors all come from an adult with an advanced solid tumor such as melanoma, head and neck, liver or kidney cancer.

The chain's CDR3 is CASSLGLGSEQYF. As DNA, the CDR3 is TGTGCCAGCAGCTTAGGCCTCGGGAGCGAGCAGTACTTC. The gene calls are TRBV13 and TRBJ2-7, with D maybe TRBD2 (6 bases). The V end lost 0 bases, the J end lost 6 bases, and 9 bases lay between the germline ends. The CDR3 runs 13 residues. The germline CDR1 and CDR2 sequences are PRHDT and FYEKMQ (reference sequence).

This clone was seen a handful of times. This chain uses TRBV4-1 with TRBJ2-1, with 9 nucleotides matching TRBD2. Germline V gene sequence: CDR1 MGHRA, CDR2 YSYEKL. This CDR3 has 16 amino acids. J gave up 8 bases and V 1 base, and 9 bases lay outside the gene matches. The DNA of the CDR3 is TGCGCCAGCAGCCAAGGGGCGGGAGGGCCCAACGATGAGCAGTTCTTC. Amino acids: CASSQGAGGPNDEQFF.

The chain employs TRBV7-9 and TRBJ2-7; D ambiguous. There are 13 residues in the CDR3. The V end was cut by 1 base, the J end by 4 bases, with 8 bases between. Germline loops: CDR1 SEHNR, CDR2 FQNEAQ (reference sequence). This chain's CDR3 is CASSLGQPYEQYF. In DNA form, the CDR3 reads TGTGCCAGCAGCTTAGGCCAGCCGTACGAGCAGTACTTC. Filled out from reference TRBV7-9 and TRBJ2-7, the complete variable domain reads DTGVSQNPRHKITKRGQNVTFRCDPISEHNRLYWYRQTLGQGPEFLTYFQNEAQLEKSRLLSDRFSAERPKGSFSTLEIQRTEQGDSAMYLCASSLGQPYEQYFGPGTRLTVT.

This clone was observed once. The V call is TRBV4-1, the J call TRBJ2-5; D not certain. The CDR3 sequence is 15 residues long. Trimming took off 1 base at V and 2 bases at J, with 11 bases between the two ends. CDR1 and CDR2 (germline): MGHRA, YSYEKL. Here the CDR3 reads CASSQVSGRQETQYF. Written as DNA, the CDR3 is TGCGCCAGCAGCCAAGTTTCGGGCCGGCAAGAGACCCAGTACTTC.

The chain couples TRBV11-3 to TRBJ2-1, with 12 bases identical to TRBD2. The germline V gene has CDR1 SGHNT and CDR2 YENEEA. After removal of 5 bases from V and 7 bases from J, the junction contained 12 bases not matched to a gene. This CDR3 is built from 17 residues. CDR3 nucleotide sequence: TGTGCCAGCAGCCTTCGGACTAGCGGGATGGGGAGTAATGAGCAGTTCTTC. It encodes CASSLRTSGMGSNEQFF.

This clone showed up just a few times. The chain recombines TRBV5-4 with TRBJ2-5, with 8 bases fitting TRBD1. With 4 bases clipped from V and 4 bases from J, the junction kept 6 bases outside the gene matches. The CDR3 runs to 14 residues. CDR1 is SGHNT and CDR2 is YYREEE in the germline V gene (reference sequence). CDR3 in DNA: TGTGCCAGCAGCCCTGGACAGGGTGGAGAGACCCAGTACTTC. Its translation: CASSPGQGGETQYF.

Comments on this clone: A read error may account for a junction end that differs from germline. The chain recombines TRBV5-1 with TRBJ2-7; perhaps TRBD2 as D (5 bases). From germline, CDR1 is SGHRS and CDR2 YFSETQ. The CDR3 is 12 residues long. This CDR3 is CASSLASTNPHF. The CDR3, as DNA: TGCGCCAGCAGCTTGGCTTCGACTAATCCCCACTTC.

The genes are TRBV13 and TRBJ1-3; 7 positions match TRBD1. Germline CDR1 reads PRHDT; CDR2 reads FYEKMQ (reference sequence). The CDR3 contains 15 residues. V shed 5 bases and J 1 base; nucleotides not matched to a gene: 5. The CDR3 protein is CASSRQGWSGNTIYF. The DNA for the CDR3 is TGTGCCAGCAGCCGACAGGGTTGGTCTGGAAACACCATATATTTT.

This clone has just a few counts. The chain employs TRBV7-9 and TRBJ2-7; 7 bases align to TRBD1. Losses at the gene ends were 1 base for V and 6 bases for J; bases not matched to a gene: 6. Per germline, CDR1 SEHNR and CDR2 FQNEAQ (reference sequence). The CDR3 runs to 14 residues. Written as DNA, the CDR3 is TGTGCCAGCAGCTTAGGACAGGGAGACTTCGAGCAGTACTTC. Its translation is CASSLGQGDFEQYF. Full variable domain (outside the CDR3, taken from reference TRBV7-9 and TRBJ2-7): DTGVSQNPRHKITKRGQNVTFRCDPISEHNRLYWYRQTLGQGPEFLTYFQNEAQLEKSRLLSDRFSAERPKGSFSTLEIQRTEQGDSAMYLCASSLGQGDFEQYFGPGTRLTVT.

The genes are TRBV5-6 and TRBJ2-5; tentative D call: TRBD2 (5 bases). The DNA end favors TRBJ2-7, so the J call may be wrong. The CDR3 loop spans 12 amino acids. Germline V gene lookup returns CDR1 SGHDT and CDR2 YYEEEE. CDR3 coding DNA: TGTGCCAGCAGGTCGGGGTCCTACGAGCAGTACTTC. It codes for CASRSGSYEQYF.

The rearrangement uses TRBV4-1 and TRBJ2-7, with TRBD1 matching over 8 bases. The CDR3 sequence is 15 residues long. J was trimmed by 2 bases and V by 3 bases; bases with no gene match: 6. In germline, CDR1 is MGHRA, CDR2 YSYEKL. CDR3 residues: CASSQPTGGTYEQYF. CDR3 bases: TGCGCCAGCAGCCAGCCCACAGGGGGGACCTACGAGCAGTACTTC.

The chain joins TRBV6-1 to TRBJ1-1, with a weak D call TRBD1 (5 bases). The CDR3 has 13 amino acids. V was trimmed by 5 bases and J by 1 base, leaving 8 bases between them. Germline V gives CDR1 MNHNS, CDR2 SASEGT. The CDR3: CASSPQENTEAFF. CDR3 DNA sequence: TGTGCCAGCAGTCCACAGGAGAACACTGAAGCTTTCTTT.

The rearrangement links TRBV5-1 to TRBJ1-2; 9 bases line up with TRBD1. The CDR3 totals 14 residues. V dropped 4 bases and J dropped 5; count of bases not matched to a gene: 6. Germline V gives CDR1 SGHRS, CDR2 YFSETQ. CDR3 DNA: TGCGCCAGCAGCCTGACGACAGGGGGGTATGGCTACACCTTC. This sequence encodes CASSLTTGGYGYTF.

The genes are TRBV30 and TRBJ1-4, with 8 bases lining up with TRBD1. J lost 8 bases, V lost 2 bases, and 10 bases had no gene match. The CDR3 extends over 15 amino acids. Germline V lookup: CDR1 GTSNPN, CDR2 SVGIG (reference sequence). DNA for the CDR3: TGTGCCTGGAGTTCCTTCAGGGGGCAAGGGGAAAAACTGTTTTTT. Residues: CAWSSFRGQGEKLFF.

The genes are TRBV27 and TRBJ2-7; the match to TRBD2 covers 7 bases. The CDR3 is made up of 15 amino acids. The germline V gene has CDR1 MNHEY and CDR2 SMNVEV (reference sequence). Trimming took 2 bases from V and 5 from J; bases not matched to a gene: 9. The CDR3 nucleotides are TGTGCCAGCAGTTTAATGGCGGGAGTGGCGAACGAGCAGTACTTC. The encoded protein is CASSLMAGVANEQYF.

The chain employs TRBV27 and TRBJ1-5, with D maybe TRBD1 (5 bases). The V end was cut by 3 bases, the J end by 2 bases, with 8 bases between. The CDR3 consists of 14 residues. Germline assignment: CDR1 MNHEY and CDR2 SMNVEV (reference sequence). CDR3 nucleotides: TGTGCCAGCAGTTTGCTAGGGGGCAATCAGCCCCAGCATTTT. Amino acids: CASSLLGGNQPQHF.

This chain connects TRBV13 to TRBJ1-4; D possibly corresponds to TRBD1 (5 bases). The CDR3 is 15 residues long. Per the germline V gene, CDR1 is PRHDT and CDR2 is FYEKMQ (reference sequence). V lost 7 bases and J 7 bases, leaving 19 bases between the germline ends. CDR3 in amino acids: CASTLGGTYPEKLFF. CDR3 DNA: TGTGCCAGCACCCTAGGAGGGACTTACCCTGAAAAACTGTTTTTT.

V usage is TRBV5-6 and J usage is TRBJ2-3; D remains unclear. The length of the CDR3 is 12 residues. Deletions cut 4 bases from V and 6 bases from J, with 9 bases between. Germline V CDR1 and CDR2: SGHDT, YYEEEE. As DNA, the CDR3 is TGTGCCAGCAGCCCACCCGGGGATACGCAGTATTTT. Translation: CASSPPGDTQYF.

The V call is TRBV29-1, the J call TRBJ2-7; 13 bases are shared with TRBD2. Germline CDR1 and CDR2: SQVTM and ANQGSEA. V shed 6 bases and J 3 bases; nucleotides not matched to a gene: 5. The CDR3 covers 14 residues. The chain's CDR3 is CSVQGLAGVYEQYF. In DNA, the CDR3 is TGCAGCGTACAAGGACTAGCGGGAGTCTACGAGCAGTACTTC.

The chain links TRBV4-1 to TRBJ2-1; tentatively, D is TRBD1 or TRBD2 (5 bases each). The CDR3 extends over 20 amino acids. V was pared by 0 bases and J by 2 bases, with 23 bases between. Germline assignment: CDR1 MGHRA and CDR2 YSYEKL. The CDR3 reads CASSQDRVGADGPPYNEQFF. The CDR3 bases are TGCGCCAGCAGCCAAGACAGGGTGGGAGCGGACGGGCCCCCCTACAATGAGCAGTTCTTC.

This sequence joins TRBV6-1 and TRBJ2-7; TRBD2 matches 8 bases. The germline V gene has CDR1 MNHNS and CDR2 SASEGT. The V gene end was trimmed by 2 bases and the J gene end by 2 bases; junction bases not matched to a gene: 5. The CDR3 consists of 15 residues. CDR3: CASSETSGSPYEQYF. CDR3 bases: TGTGCCAGCAGTGAAACCAGCGGGAGCCCCTACGAGCAGTACTTC.

The CDR3 protein is CASSLMEFAANEKLFF. The CDR3 DNA sequence: TGTGCCAGCAGTTTAATGGAGTTTGCGGCTAATGAAAAACTGTTTTTT. J is TRBJ1-4 and V is TRBV28; no firm D call. The CDR3 is made up of 16 amino acids. Germline loops: CDR1 MDHEN, CDR2 SYDVKM. Trimming removed 2 bases from V and 3 bases from J, with 13 bases in between. The full variable domain, its missing parts supplied by reference TRBV28 and TRBJ1-4, is DVKVTQSSRYLVKRTGEKVFLECVQDMDHENMFWYRQDPGLGLRLIYFSYDVKMKEKGDIPEGYSVSREKKERFSLILESASTNQTSMYLCASSLMEFAANEKLFFGSGTQLSVL.

This chain uses TRBV15 with TRBJ1-5, with TRBD1 matching 7 bases. Germline V lookup: CDR1 LNHNV, CDR2 YYDKDF (reference sequence). The CDR3 extends over 15 amino acids. V gave up 2 bases and J gave up 6 bases; unmatched junction bases: 7. This CDR3 reads CATSRRQGEGQPQHF. The CDR3 DNA follows: TGTGCCACCAGCAGAAGACAGGGTGAGGGTCAGCCCCAGCATTTT.

The chain couples TRBV7-9 to TRBJ2-7, with TRBD1 as a possible D gene (5 bases). The CDR3 covers 15 residues. V shed 1 base and J shed 3 bases, with 13 bases lying between them. Germline V gene data show CDR1 as SEHNR and CDR2 as FQNEAQ (reference sequence). In DNA, the CDR3 is TGTGCCAGCAGCTTAGTGCAGGGTAGAATCTACGAGCAGTACTTC. Its protein is CASSLVQGRIYEQYF.

This clone was counted a single time. This sequence joins TRBV28 and TRBJ2-5, with D unresolved. Trimming removed 2 bases from V and 1 base from J, with 11 bases in between. Germline-derived CDR1 and CDR2 are MDHEN and SYDVKM. The CDR3 totals 15 residues. CDR3 bases: TGTGCCAGCAGTTTAGCGGCGAGGCTCCAAGAGACCCAGTACTTC. This codes for CASSLAARLQETQYF.

The chain joins TRBV7-8 to TRBJ1-1, with a weak D call TRBD1 (6 bases). The V end lost 2 bases, the J end lost 1 base, and 17 bases lay between the germline ends. Per the germline V gene, CDR1 is SGHVS and CDR2 is FQNEAQ. This CDR3 is built from 17 residues. The CDR3 sequence: CASSLLPGQGRNTEAFF. CDR3 DNA sequence: TGTGCCAGCAGCTTACTACCGGGGCAGGGGCGGAACACTGAAGCTTTCTTT.